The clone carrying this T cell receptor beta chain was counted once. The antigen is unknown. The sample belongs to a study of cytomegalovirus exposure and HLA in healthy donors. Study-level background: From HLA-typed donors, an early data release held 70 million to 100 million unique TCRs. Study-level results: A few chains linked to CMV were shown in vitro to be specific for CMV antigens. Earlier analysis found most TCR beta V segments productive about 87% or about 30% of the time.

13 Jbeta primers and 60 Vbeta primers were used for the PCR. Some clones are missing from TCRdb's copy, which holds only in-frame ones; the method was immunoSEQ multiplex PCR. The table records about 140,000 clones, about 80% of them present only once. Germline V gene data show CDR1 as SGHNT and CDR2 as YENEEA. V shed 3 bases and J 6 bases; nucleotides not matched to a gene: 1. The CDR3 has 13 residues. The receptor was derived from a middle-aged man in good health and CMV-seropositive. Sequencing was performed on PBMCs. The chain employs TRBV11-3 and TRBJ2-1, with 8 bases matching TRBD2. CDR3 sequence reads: CASSFSGTNEQFF. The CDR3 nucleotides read TGTGCCAGCAGCTTTAGCGGGACCAATGAGCAGTTCTTC.